The present entry profiles one T cell receptor beta chain with its context. Its cognate antigen has yet to be identified. Base qualities are not recorded, but no much larger clone differs from it by a single base. Survey-level sequencing on the immunoSEQ platform was used to profile the TCR beta chain repertoires. On the authors' methods: CDR3 amino acid length spectratypes and V-J pairing frequencies were compared, and repertoire diversity was measured with the inverse Simpson index. To annotate clonotypes specific to SARS-CoV-2, CMV, influenza A and EBV, TCR beta CDR3 sequences were compared against VDJdb. In its TCRdb copy, this immuneACCESS table keeps in-frame sequences only and misses some clones. Where compared with another copy, unresolved V genes explain less than half of these, and the others have no known cause. V and J calls and clone size are as listed in that table; D and trimming were resolved from the DNA. The sample yields approximately 70,000 clones; 90% to 95% were counted once. The ten largest clonotypes hold roughly 4% of the sample.

PBMCs were separated from peripheral blood, and TCR beta sequencing was performed on genomic DNA obtained from unsorted PBMCs. This specimen comes from a study (dated 2022 in TCRdb). The CDR3 numbers 17 residues from cysteine through phenylalanine. Only the CDR3 DNA stays, 51 bases, in frame from base 1. Relative to germline, V is missing 1 base and J is missing 0 bases, with 7 bases of the junction outside any gene match. The germline V gene supplies CDR1 SGHRS and CDR2 YFSETQ. Broad study findings and their caveats: Further investigation, including longitudinal sampling and assessment of a control group, is stated by the authors to be required.

The origin of this receptor is a man aged 35-49 years with rheumatoid arthritis. Here the chain combines TRBV5-1 and TRBJ2-3, with 8 middle bases fitting TRBD2. The sequenced sample consisted of PBMCs. The DNA sequence reads TGCGCCAGCAGCTTGACCCTGACTAGCGCAAGCACAGATACGCAGTATTTT. Translated, it reads CASSLTLTSASTDTQYF. The reference TRBV5-1 and TRBJ2-3 proteins fill in what lies around the CDR3, so the full variable domain reads KAGVTQTPRYLIKTRGQQVTLSCSPISGHRSVSWYQQTPGQGLQFLFEYFSETQRNKGNFPGRFSGRQFSNSRSEMNVSTLELGDSALYLCASSLTLTSASTDTQYFGPGTRLTVL.